The clone carrying this T cell receptor beta chain was found once. RNA was extracted with the RNeasy kit, and a quantity of roughly 0.5 to 1 ug was reverse transcribed using random hexamers. MiXCR, run by TCRdb on the immunoSEQ multiplex PCR reads, gives a single entry per CDR3 protein. The sample includes approximately 80,000 distinct CDR3 sequences, around 94% of them seen just once. The germline V gene encodes CDR1 SNHLY and CDR2 FYNNEI. Germline trimming cut 9 bases from V and 7 bases from J; bases unmatched to any gene: 5. This CDR3 has 11 residues. The data derive from a study of CD8 T cells in Susac syndrome.

The receptor comes from a human donor with Susac syndrome. The sequencing sample was made of CD8+ T cells from PBMCs. The chain uses TRBV2 and TRBJ2-7, with 8 bases fitting TRBD1. As DNA, the CDR3 is TGTGCCAGTTGGACAGGGAGGGAGCAGTACTTC. Protein sequence: CASWTGREQYF.